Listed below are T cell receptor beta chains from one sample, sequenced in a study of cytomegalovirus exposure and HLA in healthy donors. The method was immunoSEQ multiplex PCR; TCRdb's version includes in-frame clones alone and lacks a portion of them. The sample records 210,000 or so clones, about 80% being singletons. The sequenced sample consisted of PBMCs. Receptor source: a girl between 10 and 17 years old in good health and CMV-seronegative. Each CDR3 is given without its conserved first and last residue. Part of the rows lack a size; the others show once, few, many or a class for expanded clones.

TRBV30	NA	AWSGDRGGYEQY
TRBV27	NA	ASSLRQGVYEQY
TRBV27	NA	ASSSGWVGTDTQY
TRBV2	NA	ASRRDRGTGNQPQH
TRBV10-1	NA	ASSPSLQGDGPYSNQPQH
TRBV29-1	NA	SVDLTGANVLT
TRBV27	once	ASRKQGFTMQPQH
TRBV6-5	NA	ASSRRAGNTIY
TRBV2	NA	ASTETGTGVNEQF
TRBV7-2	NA	ASSPRQGGSPEQY
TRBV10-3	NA	AISESHLGGQGQGRYEQY
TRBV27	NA	ASRESGAGNTIY
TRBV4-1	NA	ASSQDTASGGALTQY
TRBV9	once	ASSPRDGRGTTDTQY
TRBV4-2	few	ASSQGYGRYGYT
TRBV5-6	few	ASSFSGEAF
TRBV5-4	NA	ASSLRDRDYGYT
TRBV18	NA	ASSPFNQPQH
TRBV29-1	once	SVETAPYEQY